This T cell receptor beta chain was sequenced for a study of CD8 T cells in ankylosing spondylitis. Study results and caveats: A TCR beta motif made of fewer than ten highly homologous variants seemed typical of ankylosing spondylitis blood. There were earlier reports of some motif variants in reactive arthritis synovial fluid and blood. According to the report, clones linked to the disease were significantly enriched in matched synovial fluid samples taken from ankylosing spondylitis patients. Clones linked with disease were CD8+ and fairly uncommon in the peripheral blood.

Using quantitative 5'-RACE with molecular barcodes, the authors made TCR beta libraries. TCRdb re-derived calls from the 5' RACE reads in MiXCR, one entry per CDR3 protein. The table includes under 950,000 distinct CDR3 sequences, around 19% detected once. As for this clonotype: The antigen is unknown.

The V and J ends lost 7 bases and 7 bases respectively, with 16 bases between them. The CDR3 covers 13 residues. Germline CDR1 and CDR2: LNHDA and SQIVND (reference sequence). The chain couples TRBV19 to TRBJ1-1; D is unresolved. The source of this sequence is a male donor with ankylosing spondylitis. Sequencing used blood, either unsorted or a sorted T cell fraction (not recorded which). CDR3 protein: CASMAGREGEAFF. Written as DNA, the CDR3 is TGTGCCAGTATGGCGGGAAGGGAGGGTGAAGCTTTCTTT. Full variable domain (remainder filled in from reference TRBV19 and TRBJ1-1): DGGITQSPKYLFRKEGQNVTLSCEQNLNHDAMYWYRQDPGQGLRLIYYSQIVNDFQKGDIAEGYSVSREKKESFPLTVTSAQKNPTAFYLCASMAGREGEAFFGQGTRLTVV.